Shown below are 18 T cell receptor beta chains from a single sample sequenced in a study of prognosis after radiotherapy for stage I lung cancer. Researchers used two-round multiplex PCR to amplify TCR beta CDR3 starting from genomic DNA. First-round PCR amplification was performed with primers specific to each TRBV and TRBJ gene. Each CDR3 protein is one row after TCRdb ran MiXCR on the multiplex PCR reads. The profile shows about 14,000 distinct CDR3 sequences, roughly a third of them singletons. The sequencing used PBMCs, collected before or after stereotactic body radiation therapy (not recorded which). Source of these receptors: a donor of 50 years or more with non-small cell lung cancer.

V is TRBV7-9 and J is TRBJ1-1; D not certain. The V end was cut by 8 bases, the J end by 1 base, with 5 bases between. The CDR3 sequence is 11 residues long. From germline, CDR1 is SEHNR and CDR2 FQNEAQ (reference sequence). The CDR3 loop is CASVGNTEAFF. Here the CDR3 DNA reads TGTGCCAGCGTTGGGAACACTGAAGCTTTCTTT.

Note on this clonotype: Germline and junction disagree at one end, which may indicate a read error. This chain connects TRBV6-4 to TRBJ2-7; D remains unclear. In germline, CDR1 is MRHNA, CDR2 SNTAGT. The CDR3 runs 11 residues. The CDR3 bases are TGTGTCAGCAGTAGGTACTACGAGCAGTACTTC. Residues: CVSSRYYEQYF.

Remarks on this clonotype: At one of its ends the junction is not consistent with the germline gene, which may arise from a read error. The chain joins TRBV10-2 to TRBJ2-7, with D uncertain. This CDR3 has 12 residues. The germline V gene has CDR1 WSHSY and CDR2 SAAADI. CDR3 DNA sequence: TGTGCCAGCACTCGACTCCCCTACGAGCAGTACTTC. Translation gives CASTRLPYEQYF.

This clonotype is medium-sized in the sample. The chain uses TRBV6-4 and TRBJ2-7; possibly TRBD1 for D (6 bases). CDR1 MRHNA and CDR2 SNTAGT come from the germline V gene. The CDR3 totals 14 residues. V was pared by 8 bases and J by 4 bases, with 18 bases between. CDR3 sequence (DNA): TGTGCCAGCTCCCTGGGGGCCCTAGCATACGAGCAGTACTTC. Its protein is CASSLGALAYEQYF.

This clonotype ranks as medium-sized. The chain employs TRBV20-1 and TRBJ2-2, with 8 bases lining up with TRBD1. V lost 2 bases and J lost 5; bases outside the gene matches: 19. Germline CDR1 is DFQATT and CDR2 is SNEGSKA (reference sequence). CDR3 length: 19 amino acids. CDR3 nucleotides: TGCAGTGCTAGACCTCCCCGTTGGGACGGACAGGGATGGACCGGGGAGCTGTTTTTT. Amino acid sequence: CSARPPRWDGQGWTGELFF.

The chain employs TRBV27 and TRBJ2-7; 8 bases are a match to TRBD2. Germline CDR1 is MNHEY and CDR2 is SMNVEV (reference sequence). Trimming took 6 bases from V and 7 from J; bases not matched to a gene: 5. This CDR3 comprises 12 residues. CDR3 sequence reads: CASRGGGPEQYF. CDR3 in DNA: TGTGCCAGCAGGGGCGGGGGGCCAGAGCAGTACTTC.

In this sample, this clonotype turned up many times. The chain joins TRBV3-1 to TRBJ2-5, with D possibly being TRBD1 (8 bases). Trimming pared 1 base from V and 5 bases from J, leaving 14 bases between. Per germline, CDR1 LGHDT and CDR2 YNNKEL (reference sequence). This CDR3 has 15 amino acids. CDR3 region: CASSQGQGRGETQYF. The CDR3 DNA follows: TGTGCCAGCAGCCAAGGACAGGGGAGGGGGGAGACCCAGTACTTC.

This clonotype has a count of ten or more. The V gene is TRBV28, the J gene TRBJ1-1; maybe TRBD1 (5 bases). The germline V and J ends were trimmed by 3 bases and 4 bases, with 6 bases remaining between them. The CDR3 runs to 12 residues. Per germline, CDR1 MDHEN and CDR2 SYDVKM. The CDR3 protein is CASSFGGTEAFF. As DNA, the CDR3 is TGTGCCAGCAGTTTTGGGGGCACTGAAGCTTTCTTT.

This clonotype has ten or more counts. In DNA form, the CDR3 reads TGTGCCTGGAGTTCCGGGACCCGCCTCCAAGAGACCCAGTACTTC. Its protein is CAWSSGTRLQETQYF. The chain combines TRBV30 with TRBJ2-5, with D perhaps assigned TRBD1 or TRBD2 (5 bases each). The CDR3 runs to 15 residues. Germline CDR1 is GTSNPN and CDR2 is SVGIG (reference sequence). V was cut by 2 bases and J by 1 base, with 14 bases left in between. Supplemented by reference TRBV30 and TRBJ2-5, the full variable domain reads SQTIHQWPATLVQPVGSPLSLECTVEGTSNPNLYWYRQAAGRGLQLLFYSVGIGQISSEVPQNLSASRPQDRQFILSSKKLLLSDSGFYLCAWSSGTRLQETQYFGPGTRLLVL.

The rearrangement joins TRBV6-5 to TRBJ1-1; D ambiguous. Trimming pared 0 bases from V and 2 bases from J, leaving 10 bases between. Per the germline V gene, CDR1 is MNHEY and CDR2 is SVGAGI. The CDR3 is made up of 15 amino acids. The CDR3 DNA is TGTGCCAGCAGTTACTCGTCCGGCAGTAACACTGAAGCTTTCTTT. Encoded protein: CASSYSSGSNTEAFF.

Ten or more counts support this clonotype. The chain couples TRBV2 to TRBJ1-1; D gene uncertain. The CDR3 is 15 amino acids. CDR1 and CDR2 (germline): SNHLY, FYNNEI. Trimming pared 7 bases from V and 1 base from J, leaving 16 bases between. The CDR3 DNA sequence: TGTGCCAGCACCGCAGGTGGCACCAAGAACACTGAAGCTTTCTTT. It encodes CASTAGGTKNTEAFF.

This clonotype was seen at least ten times. The V gene is TRBV24-1, the J gene TRBJ1-1, with TRBD1 identical over 7 bases. CDR1 is KGHDR and CDR2 is SFDVKD in the germline V gene. The CDR3 runs to 13 residues. The V gene end was trimmed by 5 bases and the J gene end by 9 bases; junction bases not matched to a gene: 8. CDR3 region: CATSALVGGQAFF. The CDR3 DNA sequence: TGTGCCACCAGTGCCTTAGTAGGGGGCCAAGCTTTCTTT.

This clonotype was observed many times. The chain has TRBV5-6 and TRBJ1-5, with TRBD1 matching over 7 bases. The length of the CDR3 is 15 residues. After removal of 0 bases from V and 6 bases from J, the junction contained 6 bases not matched to a gene. CDR1 is SGHDT, CDR2 YYEEEE, per germline. The CDR3 bases are TGTGCCAGCAGCTTGGCTGACAGGGACGGTCAGCCCCAGCATTTT. Residues: CASSLADRDGQPQHF.

By sample fraction, this clonotype is medium-sized (0.01 to 0.1%). This chain links TRBV11-2 with TRBJ2-7, with 9 bases that match TRBD2. There are 15 residues in the CDR3. V shed 3 bases, J shed 2 bases, and the junction held 5 bases outside the gene matches. Germline V gene sequence: CDR1 SGHAT, CDR2 FQNNGV. The CDR3 here is CASSFASGVAYEQYF. CDR3 bases: TGTGCCAGCAGCTTTGCTAGCGGGGTTGCCTACGAGCAGTACTTC.

This clonotype was detected many times. A much more abundant neighbour one base away suggests this may be a read error. The genes are TRBV19 and TRBJ2-7; 8 bases line up with TRBD1. Unmatched junction bases numbered 1, after V lost 4 bases and J lost 2 bases. Germline CDR1 reads LNHDA; CDR2 reads SQIVND (reference sequence). This CDR3 spans 13 amino acids. CDR3 amino acids: CASSRQGPYEQYF. The CDR3 region has the DNA TGTGCCAGTAGTAGACAGGGGCCCTACGAGCAGTACTTC.

At least ten counts were recorded for this clonotype. The rearrangement uses TRBV11-1 and TRBJ2-3; possible D gene TRBD2, 5 bases. The V end lost 2 bases, the J end lost 2 bases, and 14 bases lay between the germline ends. CDR3 length equals 16 residues. Per the germline V gene, CDR1 is SGHAT and CDR2 is FQDESV (reference sequence). The DNA of the CDR3 is TGTGCCAGCAGCTTATTTGAGGGCCAAAACACAGATACGCAGTATTTT. It yields the protein CASSLFEGQNTDTQYF.

Remarks on this clonotype: A far larger clone is off by one base, so a read error is likely. This rearrangement joins TRBV6-9 to TRBJ2-5; D is possibly TRBD1 (5 bases). The CDR3 runs to 12 residues. The V gene's germline CDR1 is MNHGY and CDR2 SVAAGI. Here the CDR3 reads CTSRIGEETQYF. CDR3 bases: TGTACCAGCAGGATAGGGGAAGAGACCCAGTACTTC.

This clonotype has a count of ten or more. This chain joins TRBV19 and TRBJ1-5; 8 bases agree with TRBD1. Unmatched junction bases numbered 8, after V lost 6 bases and J lost 4 bases. The germline V gene encodes CDR1 LNHDA and CDR2 SQIVND (reference sequence). The CDR3 loop spans 15 amino acids. CDR3 DNA sequence: TGTGCCAGTAGAACGACAGGGGTCGGGAATCAGCCCCAGCATTTT. Residues: CASRTTGVGNQPQHF. The whole variable domain, remainder taken from reference TRBV19 and TRBJ1-5, is DGGITQSPKYLFRKEGQNVTLSCEQNLNHDAMYWYRQDPGQGLRLIYYSQIVNDFQKGDIAEGYSVSREKKESFPLTVTSAQKNPTAFYLCASRTTGVGNQPQHFGDGTRLSIL.